Listed below are T cell receptor beta chains from one sample, sequenced in a study of CD8 T cells in Susac syndrome. TCRdb recomputed calls from the immunoSEQ multiplex PCR reads with MiXCR, one row per CDR3 protein. Of about 280,000 distinct CDR3 sequences in the sample, roughly 85% are singletons; the top ten hold over 0.1%. Sequencing was done on a sample of CD8+ T cells from PBMCs. Every receptor here comes from a human donor with multiple sclerosis. The CDR3 runs from the conserved cysteine through the conserved F or W. The order of the fields is D gene, CDR3 length, V gene, J gene, clone size, CDR3 protein, CDR3 DNA. The D gene is left open where the match is weak. Clone size is stated in some rows and not others, as once, few, many or a class when expanded.

d_gene: .; len: 13; v_gene: TRBV30; j_gene: TRBJ1-2; abundance: .; CDR3aa: CAWTLGGPYGYTF; CDR3nt: TGTGCCTGGACCCTGGGGGGGCCCTATGGCTACACCTTC
d_gene: TRBD2; len: 11; v_gene: TRBV20-1; j_gene: TRBJ2-7; abundance: .; CDR3aa: CSASSGSEQYF; CDR3nt: TGCAGTGCTAGTAGCGGGAGCGAGCAGTACTTC
d_gene: .; len: 12; v_gene: TRBV6-1; j_gene: TRBJ2-7; abundance: few; CDR3aa: CASSAGLYEQYF; CDR3nt: TGTGCCAGCAGTGCGGGACTTTACGAGCAGTACTTC
d_gene: TRBD1; len: 16; v_gene: TRBV6-6; j_gene: TRBJ1-4; abundance: .; CDR3aa: CASSPGTGGLNEKLFF; CDR3nt: TGTGCCAGCAGTCCCGGGACAGGGGGACTGAATGAAAAACTGTTTTTT
d_gene: TRBD2; len: 16; v_gene: TRBV7-9; j_gene: TRBJ2-5; abundance: once; CDR3aa: CASSLELGLAEETQYF; CDR3nt: TGTGCCAGCAGCTTAGAACTAGGACTAGCGGAAGAGACCCAGTACTTC
d_gene: TRBD1; len: 16; v_gene: TRBV9; j_gene: TRBJ2-2; abundance: once; CDR3aa: CASSEQGARNTGELFF; CDR3nt: TGTGCCAGCAGCGAACAGGGGGCCCGGAACACCGGGGAGCTGTTTTTT
d_gene: TRBD1; len: 15; v_gene: TRBV27; j_gene: TRBJ2-7; abundance: .; CDR3aa: CASSLPGTDLREQYF; CDR3nt: TGTGCCAGCAGTCTACCCGGGACAGATCTTAGGGAGCAGTACTTC
d_gene: .; len: 13; v_gene: TRBV5-1; j_gene: TRBJ1-1; abundance: .; CDR3aa: CASSLGDNTEAFF; CDR3nt: TGTGCCAGCAGCTTGGGGGACAACACTGAAGCTTTCTTT
d_gene: .; len: 14; v_gene: TRBV29-1; j_gene: TRBJ2-7; abundance: .; CDR3aa: CSVEIGRQTYEQYF; CDR3nt: TGCAGCGTTGAAATAGGGAGACAGACCTACGAGCAGTACTTC
d_gene: .; len: 11; v_gene: TRBV29-1; j_gene: TRBJ2-1; abundance: .; CDR3aa: CSVESRIEQFF; CDR3nt: TGCAGCGTTGAATCACGAATCGAGCAGTTCTTC